What follows is one TCR beta chain and its context. This entry is derived from a study of identical twins. Trimming cost V 8 bases and J 6 bases; bases outside gene matches: 2. This CDR3 comprises 13 residues. Germline values: CDR1 LNHNV, CDR2 YYDKDF (reference sequence). TCRdb analysed the 5' RACE reads with MiXCR anew, one entry per CDR3 protein. The repertoire holds roughly 720,000 distinct CDR3 sequences, with roughly 18% as singletons. These data are also associated with another study on T cells expressing NK-cell markers. Turning to that study: Sorted CD3+CD56+NKG2C+, CD3+CD56+NKG2C- and CD3+CD56-NKG2C+ T cells supplied TCR beta repertoires. Each of a handful of donors carried dominant NKG2C+ clonotypes accounting for roughly 1.0-7.5% of CD8+ T cells.

The genes are TRBV15 and TRBJ1-5; 12 bases align to TRBD1. Input material: PBMCs. The source of this sequence is a young woman in good health. The CDR3 sequence is CATGTGGGQPQHF. CDR3 nucleotides: TGTGCCACCGGGACAGGGGGCGGTCAGCCCCAGCATTTT.